This TCR beta chain emerged from a study of blood T cell repertoires in COVID-19. Whole-study context: Researchers got acute and convalescent COVID-19 samples from the United States, Italy and Spain.

CDR1 is MGHRA, CDR2 YSYEKL, per germline. The V end was cut by 4 bases, the J end by 0 bases, with 12 bases between. CDR3 length: 16 residues. Participants were aged roughly 18 to 89 years, lived in roughly 25 US areas, and enrolled virtually. Authors' processing steps: Using reference gene primer amplification, nucleated cell counts were estimated. TCRdb's copy holds only in-frame clones and misses some; the assay was immunoSEQ multiplex PCR. That table is the source of V, J and clone size, and D and trimming were worked out from the DNA. The sample comprises fewer than 350,000 clones, 90% of which are singletons, and around 1.7% rests with the top ten.

The sequenced material came from PBMCs or T cells enriched from blood (not recorded which). This chain links TRBV4-1 with TRBJ2-2; perhaps TRBD1 as D (6 bases). This receptor was taken from a woman aged 18-30 years with acute COVID-19. In DNA form, the CDR3 reads TGCGCCAGCAGCCCCCAACAGGGTACGAACACCGGGGAGCTGTTTTTT. This gives the protein CASSPQQGTNTGELFF.